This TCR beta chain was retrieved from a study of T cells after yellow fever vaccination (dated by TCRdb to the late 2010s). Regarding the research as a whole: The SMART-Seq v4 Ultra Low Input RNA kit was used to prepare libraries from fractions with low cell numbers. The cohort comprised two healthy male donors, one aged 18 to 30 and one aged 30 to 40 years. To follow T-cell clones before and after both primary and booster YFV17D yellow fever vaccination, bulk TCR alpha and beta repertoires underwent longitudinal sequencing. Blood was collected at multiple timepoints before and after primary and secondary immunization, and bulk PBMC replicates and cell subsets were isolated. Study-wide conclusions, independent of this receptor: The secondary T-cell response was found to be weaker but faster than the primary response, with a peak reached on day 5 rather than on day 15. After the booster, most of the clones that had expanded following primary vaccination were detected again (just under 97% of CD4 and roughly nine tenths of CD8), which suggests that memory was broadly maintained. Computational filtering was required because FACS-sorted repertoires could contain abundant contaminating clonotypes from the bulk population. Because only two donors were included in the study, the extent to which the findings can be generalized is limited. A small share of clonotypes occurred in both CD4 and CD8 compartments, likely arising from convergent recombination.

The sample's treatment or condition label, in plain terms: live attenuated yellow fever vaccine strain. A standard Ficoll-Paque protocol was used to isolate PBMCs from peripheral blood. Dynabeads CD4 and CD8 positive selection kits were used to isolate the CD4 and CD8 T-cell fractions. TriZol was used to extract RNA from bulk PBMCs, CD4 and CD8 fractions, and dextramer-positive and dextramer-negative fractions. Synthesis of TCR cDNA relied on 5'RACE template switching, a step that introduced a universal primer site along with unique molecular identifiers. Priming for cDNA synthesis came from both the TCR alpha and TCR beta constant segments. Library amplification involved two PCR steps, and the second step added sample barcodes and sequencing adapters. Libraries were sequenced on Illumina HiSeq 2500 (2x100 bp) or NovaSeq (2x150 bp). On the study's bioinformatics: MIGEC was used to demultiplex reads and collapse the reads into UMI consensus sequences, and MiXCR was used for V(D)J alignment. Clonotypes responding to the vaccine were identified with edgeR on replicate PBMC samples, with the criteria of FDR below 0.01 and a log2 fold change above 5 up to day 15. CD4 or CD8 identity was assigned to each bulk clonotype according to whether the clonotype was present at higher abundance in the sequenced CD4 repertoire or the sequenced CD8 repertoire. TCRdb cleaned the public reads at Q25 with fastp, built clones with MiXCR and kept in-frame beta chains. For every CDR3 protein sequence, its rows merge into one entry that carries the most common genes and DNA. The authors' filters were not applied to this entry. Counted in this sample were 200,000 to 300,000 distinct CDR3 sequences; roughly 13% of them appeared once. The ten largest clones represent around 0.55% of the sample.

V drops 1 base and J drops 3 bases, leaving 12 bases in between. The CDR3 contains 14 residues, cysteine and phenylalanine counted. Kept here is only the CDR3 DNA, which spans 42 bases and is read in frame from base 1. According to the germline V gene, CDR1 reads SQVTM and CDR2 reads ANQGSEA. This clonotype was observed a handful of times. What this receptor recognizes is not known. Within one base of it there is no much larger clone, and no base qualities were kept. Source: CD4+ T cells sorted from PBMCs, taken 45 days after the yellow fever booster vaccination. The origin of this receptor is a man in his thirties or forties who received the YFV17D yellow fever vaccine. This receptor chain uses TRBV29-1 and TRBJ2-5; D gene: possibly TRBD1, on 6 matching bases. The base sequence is TGCAGCGTTGAAGGCAGGGGCAGTAAAGAGACCCAGTACTTC. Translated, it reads CSVEGRGSKETQYF. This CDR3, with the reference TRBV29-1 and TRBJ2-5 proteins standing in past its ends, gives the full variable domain SAVISQKPSRDICQRGTSLTIQCQVDSQVTMMFWYRQQPGQSLTLIATANQGSEATYESGFVIDKFPISRPNLTFSTLTVSNMSPEDSSIYLCSVEGRGSKETQYFGPGTRLLVL.